This is a list of T cell receptor beta chains from one sample in a study of prognosis after radiotherapy for stage I lung cancer. TCRdb re-called the multiplex PCR reads with MiXCR, one entry per CDR3 protein. The repertoire holds tens of thousands of distinct CDR3 sequences, with 35% to 45% as singletons. The material was PBMCs, obtained before or after stereotactic body radiation therapy (not recorded which). These receptors all come from a donor at least 50 years old with non-small cell lung cancer. Each CDR3 is given with its conserved first and last residue. D genes are given only for firm matches. Where a row states a size, it is once, few, many or the class of an expanded clone; other rows omit it.

>TRBJ1-2|many|-|TRBV20-1
CSARERRYGYTF
TGCAGTGCTAGAGAGAGACGGTATGGCTACACCTTC
>TRBJ1-6|-|-|TRBV27
CASRGQAGIISPLHF
TGTGCCAGCAGGGGGCAGGCTGGAATAATTTCACCCCTCCACTTT
>TRBJ2-1|few|-|TRBV6-1
CASRWTYYNEQFF
TGTGCTAGCAGGTGGACTTACTACAATGAGCAGTTCTTC
>TRBJ2-7|-|TRBD2|TRBV28
CASRTGGPGGEQYF
TGTGCCAGCAGAACGGGAGGGCCAGGAGGCGAGCAGTACTTC
>TRBJ2-3|many|-|TRBV29-1
CSVEENTQYF
TGCAGCGTTGAAGAGAATACGCAGTATTTT
>TRBJ1-6|-|-|TRBV28
CASSYLNSPLHF
TGTGCCAGCAGTTATCTTAATTCACCCCTCCACTTT
>TRBJ2-3|many|-|TRBV18
CASSPGSQDTQYF
TGTGCCAGCTCACCGGGCAGTCAAGATACGCAGTATTTT
>TRBJ2-7|many|TRBD1|TRBV5-1
CASRRGQGHSYEQYF
TGCGCCAGCAGGAGGGGACAGGGTCACTCCTACGAGCAGTACTTC
>TRBJ2-1|once|-|TRBV2
CASSDFGTLPGDEQFF
TGTGCCAGCAGTGATTTTGGGACACTCCCTGGGGATGAGCAGTTCTTC
>TRBJ2-2|many|TRBD1|TRBV4-3
CASSPDRDQWAGELFF
TGCGCCAGCAGCCCTGACAGGGACCAATGGGCCGGGGAGCTGTTTTTT
>TRBJ1-2|-|-|TRBV5-1
CASSPSGGDYGYTF
TGCGCCAGCAGCCCCTCCGGGGGGGACTATGGCTACACCTTC
>TRBJ2-1|-|TRBD1|TRBV28
CASSLRDRVVGEQFF
TGTGCCAGCAGTTTGAGGGACAGGGTAGTTGGTGAGCAGTTCTTC
>TRBJ2-1|many|-|TRBV24-1
CATSDYPLSNEQFF
TGTGCCACCAGTGATTACCCCCTCAGCAATGAGCAGTTCTTC
>TRBJ2-5|many|-|TRBV20-1
CSARDLGRQETQYF
TGCAGTGCTAGAGATTTGGGCAGGCAAGAGACCCAGTACTTC
>TRBJ2-7|-|-|TRBV6-1
CASNRGYEQYF
TGTGCCAGTAACAGAGGATACGAGCAGTACTTC
>TRBJ2-3|many|TRBD2|TRBV6-5
CASRSSSGRMQYF
TGTGCCAGCAGATCCTCGAGCGGGAGGATGCAGTATTTT
>TRBJ2-3|-|TRBD2|TRBV10-3
CAISDFSGSADLLAGTQYF
TGTGCCATCAGTGACTTTAGCGGGAGTGCCGATTTATTGGCAGGTACGCAGTATTTT
>TRBJ1-6|many|TRBD1|TRBV5-4
CASSLGDREISPLHF
TGTGCCAGCAGCTTGGGGGACAGGGAGATTTCACCCCTCCACTTT
>TRBJ2-7|many|TRBD2|TRBV7-4
CASSLVASGLHEQYF
TGTGCCAGCAGCTTAGTGGCTAGCGGTCTCCACGAGCAGTACTTC
>TRBJ1-3|-|-|TRBV11-2
CASSLVRAGNTIYF
TGTGCCAGCAGCTTAGTCAGGGCTGGAAACACCATATATTTT
>TRBJ2-1|many|-|TRBV3-2
CASSQDPGTGACGYNEQFF
TGTGCCAGCAGCCAAGATCCAGGGACAGGGGCATGCGGCTACAATGAGCAGTTCTTC
>TRBJ2-1|many|TRBD2|TRBV9
CASLRQREVWGSYNEQFF
TGTGCCAGCCTCCGTCAGCGGGAGGTTTGGGGCTCCTACAATGAGCAGTTCTTC
>TRBJ2-2|once|TRBD1|TRBV11-2
CASSGGDRAAGELFF
TGTGCCAGCAGTGGGGGAGACAGGGCCGCCGGGGAGCTGTTTTTT
>TRBJ1-2|many|TRBD1|TRBV7-9
CASSKGQGVGYTF
TGTGCCAGCAGCAAGGGACAGGGGGTTGGCTACACCTTC
>TRBJ2-1|many|TRBD2|TRBV12-3/TRBV12-4
CASSLSGRSRDEQFF
TGTGCCAGCAGTTTAAGCGGGAGAAGTCGAGATGAGCAGTTCTTC
>TRBJ2-3|many|-|TRBV7-9
CASAMGRGEYF
TGTGCCAGCGCCATGGGACGCGGGGAGTATTTT
>TRBJ2-3|many|TRBD2|TRBV28
CASRGASGGPTDTQYF
TGTGCCAGCAGGGGGGCTAGCGGGGGACCCACAGATACGCAGTATTTT
>TRBJ2-1|-|TRBD2|TRBV6-1
CASREQPGLAAMEQFF
TGTGCCAGCAGAGAACAACCGGGACTAGCGGCTATGGAGCAGTTCTTC
>TRBJ2-1|many|TRBD2|TRBV7-9
CASSTSGGSSYNEQFF
TGTGCCAGCAGCACTAGCGGAGGGAGCTCCTACAATGAGCAGTTCTTC
>TRBJ2-7|-|-|TRBV11-3
CASIFSWSSYEQYF
TGTGCCAGCATCTTTTCCTGGAGCTCCTACGAGCAGTACTTC
>TRBJ1-5|many|TRBD1|TRBV6-1
CASNKIQGAREPQHF
TGTGCCAGCAACAAGATCCAGGGGGCAAGGGAGCCCCAGCATTTT